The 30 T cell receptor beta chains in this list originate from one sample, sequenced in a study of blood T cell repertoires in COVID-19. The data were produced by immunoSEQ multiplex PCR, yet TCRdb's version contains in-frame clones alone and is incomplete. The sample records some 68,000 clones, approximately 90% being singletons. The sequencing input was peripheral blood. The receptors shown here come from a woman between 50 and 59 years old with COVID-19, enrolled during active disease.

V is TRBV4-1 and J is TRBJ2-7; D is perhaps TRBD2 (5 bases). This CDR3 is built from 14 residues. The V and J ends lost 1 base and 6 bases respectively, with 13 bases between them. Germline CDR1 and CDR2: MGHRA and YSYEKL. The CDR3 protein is CASSQAGFPVEQYF. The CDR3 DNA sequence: TGCGCCAGCAGCCAAGCGGGGTTTCCGGTCGAGCAGTACTTC.

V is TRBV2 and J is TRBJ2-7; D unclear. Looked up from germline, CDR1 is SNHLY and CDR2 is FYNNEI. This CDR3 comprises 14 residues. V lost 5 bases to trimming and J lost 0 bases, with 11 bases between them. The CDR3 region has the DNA TGTGCCAGCAGTTTCCAGCGACTCTCCTACGAGCAGTACTTC. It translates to CASSFQRLSYEQYF.

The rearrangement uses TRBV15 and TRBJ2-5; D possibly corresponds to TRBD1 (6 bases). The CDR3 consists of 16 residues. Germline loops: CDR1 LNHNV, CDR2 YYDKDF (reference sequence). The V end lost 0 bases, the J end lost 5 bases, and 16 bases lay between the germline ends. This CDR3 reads CATSRDRRGQGETQYF. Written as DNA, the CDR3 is TGTGCCACCAGCAGAGATCGACGCGGGCAGGGGGAGACCCAGTACTTC.

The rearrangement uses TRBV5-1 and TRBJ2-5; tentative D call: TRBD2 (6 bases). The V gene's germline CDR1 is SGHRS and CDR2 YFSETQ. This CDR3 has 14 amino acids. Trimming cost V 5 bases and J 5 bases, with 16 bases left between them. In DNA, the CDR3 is TGCGCCAGCAGGCCCGGAGGGCCCGCGGAGACCCAGTACTTC. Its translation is CASRPGGPAETQYF.

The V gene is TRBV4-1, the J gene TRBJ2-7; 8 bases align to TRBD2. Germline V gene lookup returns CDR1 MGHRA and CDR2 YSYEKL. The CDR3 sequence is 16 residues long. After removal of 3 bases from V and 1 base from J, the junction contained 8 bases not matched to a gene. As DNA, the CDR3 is TGCGCCAGCAGCCAGGTCGGGACTAGTCTATCCTACGAGCAGTACTTC. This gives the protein CASSQVGTSLSYEQYF.

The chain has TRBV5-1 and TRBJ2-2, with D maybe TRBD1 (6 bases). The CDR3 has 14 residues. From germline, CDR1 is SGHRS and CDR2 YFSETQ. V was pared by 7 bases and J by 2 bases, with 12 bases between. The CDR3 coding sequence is TGCGCCAGCTCCCTTGGGGGCAACACCGGGGAGCTGTTTTTT. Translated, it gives CASSLGGNTGELFF.

The CDR3 DNA reads as TGTGCCTGGAGTGCAAATTCCATGGCTGGCTACACCTTC. Translation gives CAWSANSMAGYTF. The chain uses TRBV30 and TRBJ1-2; D gene ambiguous. Germline CDR1 is GTSNPN and CDR2 is SVGIG (reference sequence). Trimming took off 1 base at V and 7 bases at J, with 13 bases between the two ends. CDR3 length: 13 amino acids.

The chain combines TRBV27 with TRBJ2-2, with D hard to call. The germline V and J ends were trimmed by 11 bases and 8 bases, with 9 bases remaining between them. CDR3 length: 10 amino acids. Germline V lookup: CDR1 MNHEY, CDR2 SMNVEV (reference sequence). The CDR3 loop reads CAGLRGELFF. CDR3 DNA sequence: TGTGCCGGCCTCAGGGGGGAGCTGTTTTTT.

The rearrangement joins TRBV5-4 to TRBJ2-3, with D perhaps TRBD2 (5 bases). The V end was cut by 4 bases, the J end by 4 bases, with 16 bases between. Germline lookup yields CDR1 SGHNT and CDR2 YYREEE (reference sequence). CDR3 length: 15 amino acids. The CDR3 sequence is CASSRGGPSPDTQYF. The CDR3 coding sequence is TGTGCCAGCAGCCGGGGTGGCCCATCCCCAGATACGCAGTATTTT.

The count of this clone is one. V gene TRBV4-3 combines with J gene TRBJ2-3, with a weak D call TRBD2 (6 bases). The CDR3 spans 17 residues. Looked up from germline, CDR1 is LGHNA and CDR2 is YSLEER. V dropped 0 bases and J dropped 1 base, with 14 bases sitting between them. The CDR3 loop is CASSQEVGRGRTDTQYF. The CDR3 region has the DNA TGCGCCAGCAGCCAAGAGGTAGGGCGGGGCCGCACAGATACGCAGTATTTT.

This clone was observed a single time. The CDR3 here is CASSIFTTSSYNEQFF. CDR3 DNA: TGTGCCAGTAGTATTTTTACTACTAGCTCCTACAATGAGCAGTTCTTC. The chain has TRBV19 and TRBJ2-1; perhaps TRBD2 as D (5 bases). Trimming stripped 3 bases from V and 0 bases from J, with 12 bases between. The V gene's germline CDR1 is LNHDA and CDR2 SQIVND (reference sequence). This CDR3 is built from 16 residues.

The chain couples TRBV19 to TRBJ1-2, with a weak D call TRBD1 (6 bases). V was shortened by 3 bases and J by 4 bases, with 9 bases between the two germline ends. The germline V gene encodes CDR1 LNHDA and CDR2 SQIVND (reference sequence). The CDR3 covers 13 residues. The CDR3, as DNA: TGTGCCAGTAGTATCGACAGGAGCTATGGCTACACCTTC. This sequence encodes CASSIDRSYGYTF.

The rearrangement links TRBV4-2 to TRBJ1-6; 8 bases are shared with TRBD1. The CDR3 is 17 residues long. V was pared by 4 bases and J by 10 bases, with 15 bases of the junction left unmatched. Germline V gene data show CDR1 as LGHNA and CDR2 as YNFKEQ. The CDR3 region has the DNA TGTGCCAGCAGCCTCTCGGCCCAAGGACAGGGTGGATCACCCCTCCACTTT. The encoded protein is CASSLSAQGQGGSPLHF.

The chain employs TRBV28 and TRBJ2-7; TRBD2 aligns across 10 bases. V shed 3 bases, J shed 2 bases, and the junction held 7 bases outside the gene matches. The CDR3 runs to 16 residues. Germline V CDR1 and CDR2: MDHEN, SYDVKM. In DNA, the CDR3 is TGTGCCAGCAGTTTCCGACTAGCGGGCGTCACCTACGAGCAGTACTTC. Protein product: CASSFRLAGVTYEQYF. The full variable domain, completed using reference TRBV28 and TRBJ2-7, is DVKVTQSSRYLVKRTGEKVFLECVQDMDHENMFWYRQDPGLGLRLIYFSYDVKMKEKGDIPEGYSVSREKKERFSLILESASTNQTSMYLCASSFRLAGVTYEQYFGPGTRLTVT.

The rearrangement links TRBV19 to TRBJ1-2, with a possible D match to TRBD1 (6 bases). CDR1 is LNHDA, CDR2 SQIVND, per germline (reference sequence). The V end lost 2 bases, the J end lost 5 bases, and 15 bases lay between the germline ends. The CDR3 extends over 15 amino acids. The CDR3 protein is CASSIPGGDLYGYTF. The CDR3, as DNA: TGTGCCAGTAGTATACCGGGGGGCGATTTATATGGCTACACCTTC.

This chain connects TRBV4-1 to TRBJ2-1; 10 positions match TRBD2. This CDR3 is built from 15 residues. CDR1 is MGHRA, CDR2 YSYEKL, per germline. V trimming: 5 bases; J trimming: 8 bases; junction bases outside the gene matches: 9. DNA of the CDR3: TGCGCCAGCAGCTTCCTAGCGGGAGTTATGTATGAGCAGTTCTTC. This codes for CASSFLAGVMYEQFF.

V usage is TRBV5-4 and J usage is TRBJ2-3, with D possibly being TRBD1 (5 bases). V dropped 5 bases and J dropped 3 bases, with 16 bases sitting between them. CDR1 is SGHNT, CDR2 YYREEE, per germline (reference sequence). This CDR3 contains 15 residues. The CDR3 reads CASRNLGDRTDTQYF. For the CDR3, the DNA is TGTGCCAGCAGAAACCTAGGGGATCGGACAGATACGCAGTATTTT.

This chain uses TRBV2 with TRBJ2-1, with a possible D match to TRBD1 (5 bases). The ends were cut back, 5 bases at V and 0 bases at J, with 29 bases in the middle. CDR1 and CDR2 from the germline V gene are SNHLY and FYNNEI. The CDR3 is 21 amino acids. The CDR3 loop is CASSRSQRGAFRRNSYNEQFF. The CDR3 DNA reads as TGTGCCAGCAGTCGGTCTCAGCGTGGGGCCTTCAGAAGAAACTCCTACAATGAGCAGTTCTTC.

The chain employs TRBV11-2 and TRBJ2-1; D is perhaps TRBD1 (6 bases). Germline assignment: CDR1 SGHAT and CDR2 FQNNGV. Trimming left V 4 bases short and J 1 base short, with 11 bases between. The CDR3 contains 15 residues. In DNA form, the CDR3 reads TGTGCCAGCAGCTCCGGGACACCATCCTACAATGAGCAGTTCTTC. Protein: CASSSGTPSYNEQFF.

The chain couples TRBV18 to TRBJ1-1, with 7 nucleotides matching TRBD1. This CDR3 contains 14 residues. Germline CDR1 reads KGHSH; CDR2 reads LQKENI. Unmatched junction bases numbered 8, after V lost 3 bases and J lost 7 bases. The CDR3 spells CASSPGQPSIEAFF. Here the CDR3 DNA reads TGTGCCAGCTCACCGGGACAGCCGAGCATTGAAGCTTTCTTT.

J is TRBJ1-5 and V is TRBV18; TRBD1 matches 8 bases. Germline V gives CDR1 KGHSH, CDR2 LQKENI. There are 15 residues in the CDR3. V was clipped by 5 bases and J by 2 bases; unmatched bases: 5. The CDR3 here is CASSSGQAGNQPQHF. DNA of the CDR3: TGTGCCAGCTCATCGGGACAGGCGGGCAATCAGCCCCAGCATTTT.

Here the CDR3 DNA reads TGTGCCAGCAGCGTTTCAGGGGGCGGTTCACCCCTCCACTTT. Translation: CASSVSGGGSPLHF. The chain joins TRBV9 to TRBJ1-6; TRBD1 matches 8 bases. CDR1 and CDR2 (germline): SGDLS, YYNGEE. V lost 2 bases to trimming and J lost 9 bases; unmatched junction nucleotides: 4. The CDR3 has 14 amino acids.

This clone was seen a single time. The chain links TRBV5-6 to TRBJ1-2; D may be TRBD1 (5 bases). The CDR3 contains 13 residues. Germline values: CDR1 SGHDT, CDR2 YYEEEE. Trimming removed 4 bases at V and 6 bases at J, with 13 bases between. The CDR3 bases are TGTGCCAGCAGCCCCGACAGAATCCATGGCTACACCTTC. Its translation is CASSPDRIHGYTF.

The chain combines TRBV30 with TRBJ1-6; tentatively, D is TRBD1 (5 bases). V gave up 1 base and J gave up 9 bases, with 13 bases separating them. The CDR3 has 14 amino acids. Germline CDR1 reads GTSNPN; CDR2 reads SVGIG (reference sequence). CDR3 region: CAWSEAREASPLHF. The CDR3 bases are TGTGCCTGGAGTGAGGCCAGGGAGGCTTCACCCCTCCACTTT.

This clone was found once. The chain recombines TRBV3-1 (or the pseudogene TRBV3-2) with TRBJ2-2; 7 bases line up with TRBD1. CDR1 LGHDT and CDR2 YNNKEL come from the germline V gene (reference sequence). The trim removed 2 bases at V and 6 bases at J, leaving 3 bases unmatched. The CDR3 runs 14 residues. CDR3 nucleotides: TGTGCCAGCAGCCAATCCGGGACAGCCGGGGAGCTGTTTTTT. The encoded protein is CASSQSGTAGELFF.

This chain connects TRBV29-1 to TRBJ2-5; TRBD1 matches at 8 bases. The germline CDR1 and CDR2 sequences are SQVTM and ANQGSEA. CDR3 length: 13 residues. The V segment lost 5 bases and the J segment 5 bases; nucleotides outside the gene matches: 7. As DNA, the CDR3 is TGCAGCGTTCGGACAGGGTATTTGGAGACCCAGTACTTC. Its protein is CSVRTGYLETQYF.

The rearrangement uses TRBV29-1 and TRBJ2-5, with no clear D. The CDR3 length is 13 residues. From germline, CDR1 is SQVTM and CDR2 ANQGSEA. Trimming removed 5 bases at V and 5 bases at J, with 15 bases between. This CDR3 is CSVLINPQETQYF. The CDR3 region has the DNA TGCAGCGTTTTAATAAACCCGCAGGAGACCCAGTACTTC.

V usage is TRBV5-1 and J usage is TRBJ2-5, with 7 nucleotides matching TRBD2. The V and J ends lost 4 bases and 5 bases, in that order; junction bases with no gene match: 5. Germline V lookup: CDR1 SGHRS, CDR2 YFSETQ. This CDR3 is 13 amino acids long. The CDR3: CASSGSGRETQYF. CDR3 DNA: TGCGCCAGCAGCGGTTCCGGGAGGGAGACCCAGTACTTC. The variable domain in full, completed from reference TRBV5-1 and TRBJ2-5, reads KAGVTQTPRYLIKTRGQQVTLSCSPISGHRSVSWYQQTPGQGLQFLFEYFSETQRNKGNFPGRFSGRQFSNSRSEMNVSTLELGDSALYLCASSGSGRETQYFGPGTRLLVL.

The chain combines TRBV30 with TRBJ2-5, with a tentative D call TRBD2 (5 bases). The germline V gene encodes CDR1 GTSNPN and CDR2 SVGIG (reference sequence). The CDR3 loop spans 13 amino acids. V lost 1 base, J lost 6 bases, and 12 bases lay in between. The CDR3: CAWSGGNDKTQYF. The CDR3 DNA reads TGTGCCTGGAGTGGAGGGAATGATAAGACCCAGTACTTC.

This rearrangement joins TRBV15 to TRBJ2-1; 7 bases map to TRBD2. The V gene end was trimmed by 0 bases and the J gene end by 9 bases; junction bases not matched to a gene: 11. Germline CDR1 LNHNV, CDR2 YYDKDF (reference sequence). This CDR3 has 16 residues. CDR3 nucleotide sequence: TGTGCCACCAGCAGAGATCCAAGCGGGGCCGGGGGTGAGCAGTTCTTC. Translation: CATSRDPSGAGGEQFF.